The next 32 T cell receptor beta chains were all read from a single sample in a study of PD-L1 blockade in urothelial cancer. Noted time point: peripheral blood 6 weeks after treatment start. Sequencing used immunoSEQ multiplex PCR; TCRdb keeps in-frame clones, though not all of them. Altogether 31,000 or so clones are present, roughly nine tenths being singletons, with the ten largest covering around 8.5%. The material was PBMCs, obtained around atezolizumab (anti-PD-L1) treatment. All receptors derive from an older man with urothelial cancer.

This chain links TRBV6-5 with TRBJ2-1; 10 positions match TRBD2. The J segment lost 5 bases and the V segment lost 8 bases, leaving 6 bases of the junction unmatched. Germline V gene lookup returns CDR1 MNHEY and CDR2 SVGAGI. This CDR3 is 14 amino acids long. The CDR3 DNA reads TGTGCCAGCGGTATAGCGGGAGGCCACAATGAGCAGTTCTTC. Residues: CASGIAGGHNEQFF.

This clone has only one observation. The V and J genes are TRBV19 and TRBJ1-1; D is unresolved. Per germline, CDR1 LNHDA and CDR2 SQIVND (reference sequence). Trimming shortened V by 5 bases and J by 4 bases, and 20 bases separated the two germline ends. The CDR3 is 16 amino acids. The CDR3 bases are TGTGCCAGTAGTCTCCGGCCCCCTCGCCGGGGCACTGAAGCTTTCTTT. Amino acid sequence: CASSLRPPRRGTEAFF.

This clone showed up just once. The chain links TRBV5-4 to TRBJ1-3, with 9 nucleotides matching TRBD1. V dropped 0 bases and J dropped 8; count of bases not matched to a gene: 18. The CDR3 covers 19 residues. Germline loops: CDR1 SGHNT, CDR2 YYREEE (reference sequence). CDR3 nucleotide sequence: TGTGCCAGCAGCTTGGGTCCTCTTGGGTCCACAGGGGGCGGGGACACCATATATTTT. Translating gives CASSLGPLGSTGGGDTIYF.

The chain carries TRBV18 and TRBJ2-7, with TRBD1 matching over 8 bases. The CDR3 covers 14 residues. V lost 2 bases to trimming and J lost 7 bases; unmatched junction nucleotides: 7. Germline assignment: CDR1 KGHSH and CDR2 LQKENI. The CDR3 loop is CASSPGLTGEEQYF. CDR3 nucleotide sequence: TGTGCCAGCTCACCAGGGCTGACAGGGGAGGAGCAGTACTTC.

The chain employs TRBV19 and TRBJ2-7; D unresolved. The CDR3 covers 13 residues. V lost 5 bases, J lost 3 bases, and 11 bases lay in between. Looked up from germline, CDR1 is LNHDA and CDR2 is SQIVND (reference sequence). The CDR3 nucleotides are TGTGCCAGTAGTTCCAACGGGTTCTACGAGCAGTACTTC. This gives the protein CASSSNGFYEQYF.

The chain recombines TRBV29-1 with TRBJ2-1; 8 bases map to TRBD1. Trimming removed 5 bases from V and 4 bases from J; junction bases left unmatched: 7. This CDR3 region has 14 residues. The V gene's germline CDR1 is SQVTM and CDR2 ANQGSEA. The CDR3 spells CSVSDRGPYNEQFF. In DNA, the CDR3 is TGCAGCGTTTCTGACAGGGGCCCTTACAATGAGCAGTTCTTC.

This clone was seen just once. This sequence joins TRBV5-1 and TRBJ1-3; D is unresolved. Germline CDR1 and CDR2: SGHRS and YFSETQ. Trimming pared 6 bases from V and 0 bases from J, leaving 10 bases between. The CDR3 is made up of 14 amino acids. The CDR3 protein is CASTPGGSGNTIYF. The DNA of the CDR3 is TGCGCCAGCACCCCCGGAGGCTCTGGAAACACCATATATTTT.

The genes are TRBV7-7 and TRBJ2-5, with 8 bases fitting TRBD2. This CDR3 region has 13 residues. V lost 8 bases and J lost 5; bases outside the gene matches: 7. Germline CDR1 and CDR2: SSHAT and FNYEAQ (reference sequence). This CDR3 reads CASGWTSSETQYF. For the CDR3, the DNA is TGTGCCAGCGGATGGACTAGCAGTGAGACCCAGTACTTC.

The chain has TRBV5-5 and TRBJ1-4; 7 bases map to TRBD1. The CDR3 spans 16 residues. In germline, CDR1 is SGHKS, CDR2 YYEKEE (reference sequence). The V gene end was trimmed by 4 bases and the J gene end by 0 bases; junction bases not matched to a gene: 6. The CDR3 bases are TGTGCCAGCAGCCGCGGGGACAGTGCAACTAATGAAAAACTGTTTTTT. It specifies CASSRGDSATNEKLFF.

The table lists this clone with a count of one. Other DNA sequences in the same sample also yield this CDR3. The chain links TRBV18 to TRBJ1-5, with 8 bases matching TRBD1. Looked up from germline, CDR1 is KGHSH and CDR2 is LQKENI. V shed 6 bases and J 2 bases; nucleotides not matched to a gene: 6. This CDR3 comprises 15 residues. The CDR3 DNA reads as TGTGCCAGCTCCCCCGACAGGGGAGGCAATCAGCCCCAGCATTTT. This sequence encodes CASSPDRGGNQPQHF. Based on the CDR3 plus reference TRBV18 and TRBJ1-5, the full variable domain is NAGVMQNPRHLVRRRGQEARLRCSPMKGHSHVYWYRQLPEEGLKFMVYLQKENIIDESGMPKERFSAEFPKEGPSILRIQQVVRGDSAAYFCASSPDRGGNQPQHFGDGTRLSIL.

This chain joins TRBV30 and TRBJ2-3; 13 nucleotides align to TRBD2. This CDR3 is 20 amino acids long. J gave up 0 bases and V 1 base, and 13 bases lay outside the gene matches. Germline-derived CDR1 and CDR2 are GTSNPN and SVGIG (reference sequence). This CDR3 is CAWSGGLLAGGPSSTDTQYF. The CDR3 bases are TGTGCCTGGAGTGGCGGACTACTAGCGGGAGGGCCGTCGAGCACAGATACGCAGTATTTT.

The chain employs TRBV4-2 and TRBJ1-2; possible D gene TRBD1, 6 bases. Trimming shortened V by 4 bases and J by 5 bases, and 17 bases separated the two germline ends. Germline V CDR1 and CDR2: LGHNA, YNFKEQ. The CDR3 covers 15 residues. Written as DNA, the CDR3 is TGTGCCAGCAGCCCCAGAACAGGGTCGACATATGGCTACACCTTC. Translating gives CASSPRTGSTYGYTF.

V usage is TRBV13 and J usage is TRBJ1-1, with D perhaps matching TRBD1 (6 bases). CDR3 length: 16 amino acids. The ends were cut back, 2 bases at V and 2 bases at J, with 15 bases in the middle. Germline lookup yields CDR1 PRHDT and CDR2 FYEKMQ (reference sequence). This chain's CDR3 is CASSLLGAILNTEAFF. CDR3 sequence (DNA): TGTGCCAGCAGCTTATTGGGGGCCATCCTAAACACTGAAGCTTTCTTT.

In this sample, this clone turned up once. The rearrangement uses TRBV30 and TRBJ2-6; possibly TRBD2 for D (7 bases). The germline V gene has CDR1 GTSNPN and CDR2 SVGIG (reference sequence). The V end was cut by 8 bases, the J end by 0 bases, with 14 bases between. The CDR3 spans 15 residues. For the CDR3, the DNA is TGTGCCGCTGGGGGGGGCCCCTCTGGGGCCAACGTCCTGACTTTC. Translation: CAAGGGPSGANVLTF.

The chain has TRBV10-3 and TRBJ2-2; 8 positions match TRBD2. The ends lost 8 bases at V and 1 base at J; junction bases unmatched: 9. Germline assignment: CDR1 ENHRY and CDR2 SYGVKD. CDR3 size: 16 residues. The CDR3 region has the DNA TGTGCCATCCTCGGGGGTAGCGGGGTGAACACCGGGGAGCTGTTTTTT. Translating it yields CAILGGSGVNTGELFF.

This sequence joins TRBV7-2 and TRBJ2-5, with 7 bases matching TRBD1. The CDR3 runs 13 residues. Per the germline V gene, CDR1 is SGHTA and CDR2 is FQGNSA. The V gene end was trimmed by 1 base and the J gene end by 4 bases; junction bases not matched to a gene: 0. DNA for the CDR3: TGTGCCAGCAGCTTAGACAGGGGAGAGACCCAGTACTTC. Translation: CASSLDRGETQYF.

V is TRBV5-8 and J is TRBJ2-1, with D possibly matching TRBD2 (7 bases). From germline, CDR1 is SGHTS and CDR2 YDEGEE. Trimming shortened V by 0 bases and J by 5 bases, and 12 bases separated the two germline ends. The CDR3 length is 15 residues. The CDR3 reads CASSLEGGTNNEQFF. CDR3 coding DNA: TGTGCCAGCAGCTTGGAAGGGGGGACTAACAATGAGCAGTTCTTC.

This clone was observed a few times. V is TRBV9 and J is TRBJ2-3; 8 bases agree with TRBD2. This CDR3 spans 16 amino acids. Per germline, CDR1 SGDLS and CDR2 YYNGEE. Trimming cost V 3 bases and J 3 bases; bases outside gene matches: 9. The CDR3 sequence: CASSALGSGATDTQYF. CDR3 sequence (DNA): TGTGCCAGCAGCGCCCTAGGTAGCGGGGCGACAGATACGCAGTATTTT.

Here the CDR3 reads CASAGGVSYEQYF. In DNA form, the CDR3 reads TGTGCCAGTGCGGGAGGGGTGTCCTACGAGCAGTACTTC. The rearrangement joins TRBV27 to TRBJ2-7, with 9 bases aligning to TRBD2. There are 13 residues in the CDR3. The V and J ends lost 9 bases and 1 base, in that order; junction bases with no gene match: 4. Germline V CDR1 and CDR2: MNHEY, SMNVEV (reference sequence).

This clone was seen only a few times. The chain joins TRBV5-1 to TRBJ1-2; D unresolved. CDR3 length: 16 amino acids. Germline V gene lookup returns CDR1 SGHRS and CDR2 YFSETQ. Trimming left V 4 bases short and J 0 bases short, with 16 bases between. CDR3 sequence: CASSPGLLSSNYGYTF. Here the CDR3 DNA reads TGCGCCAGCAGCCCCGGACTGCTCTCTTCTAACTATGGCTACACCTTC.

The chain recombines TRBV5-1 with TRBJ2-1, with TRBD2 identical over 9 bases. Trimming removed 4 bases from V and 7 bases from J; junction bases left unmatched: 15. The CDR3 covers 17 residues. Germline assignment: CDR1 SGHRS and CDR2 YFSETQ. The CDR3 protein is CASSQGTSRVSDNEQFF. The DNA of the CDR3 is TGCGCCAGCAGCCAGGGGACTAGCAGGGTCTCGGATAATGAGCAGTTCTTC.

This chain joins TRBV11-2 and TRBJ2-2, with 7 bases identical to TRBD2. Germline V gene lookup returns CDR1 SGHAT and CDR2 FQNNGV. The CDR3 consists of 14 residues. The J segment lost 8 bases and the V segment lost 8 bases, leaving 11 bases of the junction unmatched. In nucleotides, the CDR3 is TGTGCCAGCGGGGGAGGGGCTCACGGGGGGGAGCTGTTTTTT. Translated: CASGGGAHGGELFF.

The gene calls are TRBV5-4 and TRBJ2-7; 9 nucleotides agree with TRBD2. Germline-derived CDR1 and CDR2 are SGHNT and YYREEE (reference sequence). Unmatched junction bases numbered 8, after V lost 0 bases and J lost 7 bases. This CDR3 comprises 15 residues. CDR3 nucleotides: TGTGCCAGCAGCTTGGGCGGACTAGCGTCGGGGGAGCAGTACTTC. Translated: CASSLGGLASGEQYF.

The chain combines TRBV27 with TRBJ2-3, with 12 bases matching TRBD1. The V segment lost 5 bases and the J segment 0 bases; nucleotides outside the gene matches: 18. Germline V gene data show CDR1 as MNHEY and CDR2 as SMNVEV (reference sequence). The CDR3 totals 21 residues. The CDR3 nucleotides are TGTGCCAGCAGTCTCCCCCCGGGACAGGGGGCGTCCGCTCCTAGCACAGATACGCAGTATTTT. As protein: CASSLPPGQGASAPSTDTQYF.

This clone was observed once. The chain links TRBV7-6 to TRBJ2-7; 11 bases are shared with TRBD2. Germline CDR1 and CDR2: SGHVS and FNYEAQ. Trimming at V came to 4 bases and at J to 6 bases, leaving 14 bases not matched to a gene. The CDR3 has 17 residues. The CDR3 region is CASSSAGTSGPPIEQYF. In DNA, the CDR3 is TGTGCCAGCAGCTCCGCCGGGACTAGCGGTCCCCCGATCGAGCAGTACTTC. The full variable domain, in which reference TRBV7-6 and TRBJ2-7 provide the parts outside the CDR3, is GAGVSQSPRYKVTKRGQDVALRCDPISGHVSLYWYRQALGQGPEFLTYFNYEAQQDKSGLPNDRFSAERPEGSISTLTIQRTEQRDSAMYRCASSSAGTSGPPIEQYFGPGTRLTVT.

This clone was recorded only once. The rearrangement uses TRBV5-4 and TRBJ1-3; D is ambiguous. V was cut by 4 bases and J by 1 base, with 12 bases left in between. This CDR3 region has 15 residues. The germline CDR1 and CDR2 sequences are SGHNT and YYREEE (reference sequence). CDR3 protein: CASSLDRLSGNTIYF. DNA for the CDR3: TGTGCCAGCAGCCTAGACCGCCTTTCTGGAAACACCATATATTTT.

This clone was seen only once. J is TRBJ1-1 and V is TRBV10-3, with D perhaps matching TRBD1 (6 bases). The CDR3 contains 13 residues. V was cut by 3 bases and J by 8 bases, with 13 bases left in between. CDR1 ENHRY and CDR2 SYGVKD come from the germline V gene. The CDR3 spells CAISDSRDKEAFF. CDR3 bases: TGTGCCATCAGTGACTCCCGGGACAAGGAAGCTTTCTTT.

This rearrangement joins TRBV5-6 to TRBJ1-2; D possibly corresponds to TRBD1 (5 bases). Trimming removed 0 bases at V and 1 base at J, with 13 bases between. CDR3 length: 16 amino acids. CDR1 and CDR2 (germline): SGHDT, YYEEEE. This CDR3 reads CASSLGRGRSNYGYTF. In nucleotides, the CDR3 is TGTGCCAGCAGCTTGGGACGGGGGAGAAGTAACTATGGCTACACCTTC.

The chain is built from TRBV7-2 and TRBJ1-5; 7 bases match TRBD1. The CDR3 spans 15 residues. CDR1 and CDR2 (germline): SGHTA, FQGNSA. The V gene end was trimmed by 5 bases and the J gene end by 0 bases; junction bases not matched to a gene: 4. The CDR3 reads CASSTRQGSNQPQHF. The CDR3 nucleotides are TGTGCCAGCAGCACCCGACAGGGTAGCAATCAGCCCCAGCATTTT.

The J gene is TRBJ2-1, the V gene TRBV19; TRBD2 matches at 12 bases. After removal of 4 bases from V and 0 bases from J, the junction contained 4 bases not matched to a gene. The CDR3 extends over 17 amino acids. Germline loops: CDR1 LNHDA, CDR2 SQIVND (reference sequence). CDR3 nucleotides: TGTGCCAGTAGTACAAGGACTAGCGGGACCTCCTACAATGAGCAGTTCTTC. Encoded protein: CASSTRTSGTSYNEQFF.

This rearrangement joins TRBV27 to TRBJ2-7; TRBD1 agrees at 8 bases. CDR1 is MNHEY and CDR2 is SMNVEV in the germline V gene (reference sequence). This CDR3 contains 15 residues. V shed 7 bases and J 3 bases; nucleotides not matched to a gene: 11. The chain's CDR3 is CASIQQGQGNYEQYF. The DNA of the CDR3 is TGTGCCAGCATCCAGCAAGGACAGGGTAACTACGAGCAGTACTTC.

The rearrangement links TRBV18 to TRBJ1-2; 8 nucleotides line up with TRBD1. Germline assignment: CDR1 KGHSH and CDR2 LQKENI. V dropped 3 bases and J dropped 3; count of bases not matched to a gene: 0. The CDR3 length is 13 residues. The CDR3 DNA follows: TGTGCCAGCTCACCGGACAGGGACTATGGCTACACCTTC. It translates to CASSPDRDYGYTF.